Given below is one T cell receptor (beta chain) in context. The data belong to a study of blood T cell repertoires in COVID-19. Method: immunoSEQ multiplex PCR; TCRdb's copy keeps in-frame clones and lacks some. The table has around 130,000 clones, about 81% seen once; the top ten hold roughly 3.9%. V was trimmed by 2 bases and J by 0 bases, leaving 6 bases between them. Germline loops: CDR1 KGHSH, CDR2 LQKENI. This CDR3 is 14 amino acids long. This TCR was sampled from a woman older than 75 with acute or convalescent COVID-19. The material sequenced was peripheral blood. The chain carries TRBV18 and TRBJ2-3; D ambiguous. CDR3 protein: CASSPVTSTDTQYF. The CDR3 DNA reads TGTGCCAGCTCACCAGTGACTAGCACAGATACGCAGTATTTT.